This T cell receptor beta chain stems from a study of blood T cell repertoires in COVID-19. Study summary: Nucleic acid was either cDNA or gDNA, and it came from T cells, B-cell-depleted T cells, or PBMCs.

Germline lookup yields CDR1 SGHNT and CDR2 YENEEA. J lost 6 bases, V lost 4 bases, and 10 bases had no gene match. The CDR3 runs to 16 residues. Per the authors' pipeline: Reference gene primer amplification gave nucleated cell count estimates. TCRdb's copy holds only in-frame clones and misses some; the assay was immunoSEQ multiplex PCR. The D gene and trimming were derived from the DNA, and the V and J assignments and clone size from that table. The table includes almost 85,000 clones, approximately 90% detected once. The clonotype comes from a woman between 50 and 59 years old with acute COVID-19. V usage is TRBV11-3 and J usage is TRBJ2-2; TRBD1 agrees at 8 bases. Sequencing was done on a sample of PBMCs or T cells enriched from blood (not recorded which). The CDR3 loop reads CASSSIVMTGAGELFF. The DNA of the CDR3 is TGTGCCAGCAGCTCTATAGTTATGACAGGGGCCGGGGAGCTGTTTTTT.